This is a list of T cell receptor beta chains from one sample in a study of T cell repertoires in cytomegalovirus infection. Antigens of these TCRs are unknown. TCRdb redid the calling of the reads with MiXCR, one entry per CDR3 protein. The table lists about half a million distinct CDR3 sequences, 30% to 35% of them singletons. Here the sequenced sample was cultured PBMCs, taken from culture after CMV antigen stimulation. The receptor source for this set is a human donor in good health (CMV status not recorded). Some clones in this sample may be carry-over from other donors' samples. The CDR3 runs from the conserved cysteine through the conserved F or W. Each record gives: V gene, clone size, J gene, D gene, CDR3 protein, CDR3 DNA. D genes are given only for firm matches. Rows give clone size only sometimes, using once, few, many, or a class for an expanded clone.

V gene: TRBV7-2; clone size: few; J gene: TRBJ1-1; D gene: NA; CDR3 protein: CANSPRDNSEAFF; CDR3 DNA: TGTGCCAACTCCCCGAGGGACAACTCTGAAGCTTTCTTT
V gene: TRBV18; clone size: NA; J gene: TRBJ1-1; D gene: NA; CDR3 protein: CASSPGKENTEAFF; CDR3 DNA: TGTGCCAGCTCACCAGGGAAGGAGAACACTGAAGCTTTCTTT
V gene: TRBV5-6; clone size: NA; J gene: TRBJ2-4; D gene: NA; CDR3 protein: CASSLYGHRAKNIQYF; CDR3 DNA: TGTGCCAGCAGCTTGTATGGCCATAGGGCCAAAAACATTCAGTACTTC
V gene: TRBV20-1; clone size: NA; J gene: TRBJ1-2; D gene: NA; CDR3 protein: CSASNGYTF; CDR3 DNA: TGCAGTGCTAGTAATGGCTACACCTTC
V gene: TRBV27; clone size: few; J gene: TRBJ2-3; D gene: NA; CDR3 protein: CASSLLTTSTDTQYF; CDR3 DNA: TGTGCCAGCAGTTTGTTGACTACTAGCACAGATACGCAGTATTTT
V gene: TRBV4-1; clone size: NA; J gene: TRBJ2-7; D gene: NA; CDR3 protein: CASSRAGTGTYEQYF; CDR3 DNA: TGCGCCAGCAGCCGCGCCGGGACCGGGACGTACGAGCAGTACTTC
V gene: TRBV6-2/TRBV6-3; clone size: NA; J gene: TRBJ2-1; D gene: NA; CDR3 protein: CASSQGSHEQFF; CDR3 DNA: TGTGCCAGCAGTCAGGGGTCGCATGAGCAGTTCTTC
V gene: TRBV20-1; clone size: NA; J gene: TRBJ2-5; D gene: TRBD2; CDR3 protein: CSASVASGGQETQYF; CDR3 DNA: TGCAGTGCTAGCGTTGCGAGCGGGGGCCAAGAGACCCAGTACTTC
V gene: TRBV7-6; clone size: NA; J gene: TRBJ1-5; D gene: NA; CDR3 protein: CASSLGRDPGQPQHF; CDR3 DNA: TGTGCCAGCAGCTTAGGCCGGGACCCCGGGCAGCCCCAGCATTTT
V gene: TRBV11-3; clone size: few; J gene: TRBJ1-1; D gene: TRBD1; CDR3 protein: CASSRTGPSTEAFF; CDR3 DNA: TGTGCCAGCAGCCGGACAGGGCCTTCGACTGAAGCTTTCTTT
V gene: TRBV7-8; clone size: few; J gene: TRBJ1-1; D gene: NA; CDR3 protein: CASSALPRTVNTEAFF; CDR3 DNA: TGTGCCAGCAGCGCGCTCCCTAGGACGGTGAACACTGAAGCTTTCTTT
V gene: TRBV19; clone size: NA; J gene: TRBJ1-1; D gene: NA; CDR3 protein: CASHMGGGTEAFF; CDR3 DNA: TGTGCCAGTCACATGGGGGGTGGCACTGAAGCTTTCTTT
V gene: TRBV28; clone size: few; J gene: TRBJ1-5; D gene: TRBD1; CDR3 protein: CASSLAGQGMNQPQHF; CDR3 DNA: TGTGCCAGCAGTTTAGCGGGACAGGGGATGAATCAGCCCCAGCATTTT
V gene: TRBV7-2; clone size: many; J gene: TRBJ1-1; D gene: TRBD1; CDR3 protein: CASSLDINTGVGTEAFF; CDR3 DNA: TGTGCCAGCAGCTTAGACATAAACACAGGGGTGGGCACTGAAGCTTTCTTT
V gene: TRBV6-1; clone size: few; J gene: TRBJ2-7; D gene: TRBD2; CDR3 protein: CASSPPKLAGVPNEQYF; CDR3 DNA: TGTGCCAGCAGCCCCCCGAAACTAGCGGGAGTCCCCAACGAGCAGTACTTC
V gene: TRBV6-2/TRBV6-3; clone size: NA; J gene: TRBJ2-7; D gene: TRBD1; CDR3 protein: CASSYFTGGSDYEQYF; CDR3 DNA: TGTGCCAGCAGTTACTTTACAGGGGGCAGCGATTACGAGCAGTACTTC
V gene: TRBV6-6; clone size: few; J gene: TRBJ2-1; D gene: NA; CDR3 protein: CASSRLPPSSYNEQFF; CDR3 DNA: TGTGCCAGCAGTCGACTACCTCCGAGCTCCTACAATGAGCAGTTCTTC
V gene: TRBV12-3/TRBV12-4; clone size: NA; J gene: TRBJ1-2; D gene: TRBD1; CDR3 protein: CASSLFGQGVNYGYTF; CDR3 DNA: TGTGCCAGCAGTTTGTTCGGACAGGGCGTAAACTATGGCTACACCTTC
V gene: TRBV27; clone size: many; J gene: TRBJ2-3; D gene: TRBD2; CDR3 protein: CASSFQGRGRAATDTQYF; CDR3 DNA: TGTGCCAGCAGTTTTCAGGGCCGCGGGAGGGCCGCCACAGATACGCAGTATTTT
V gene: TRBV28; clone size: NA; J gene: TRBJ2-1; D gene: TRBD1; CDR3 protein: CASSWARTGRDNEQFF; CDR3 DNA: TGTGCCAGCAGTTGGGCGCGGACAGGGAGAGACAATGAGCAGTTCTTC
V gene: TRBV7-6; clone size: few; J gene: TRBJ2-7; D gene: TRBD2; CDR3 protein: CASSPLSGLAGDSYF; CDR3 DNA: TGTGCCAGCAGTCCCTTATCGGGACTAGCGGGAGACTCGTACTTC
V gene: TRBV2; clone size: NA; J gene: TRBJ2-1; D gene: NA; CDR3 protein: CASSSVRAQNEQFF; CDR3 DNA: TGTGCTAGCAGCTCTGTCAGGGCACAAAATGAGCAGTTCTTC
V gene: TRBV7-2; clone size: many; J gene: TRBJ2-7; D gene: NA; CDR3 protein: CASSLLYEQYF; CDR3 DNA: TGTGCCAGCAGCTTATTATACGAGCAGTACTTC
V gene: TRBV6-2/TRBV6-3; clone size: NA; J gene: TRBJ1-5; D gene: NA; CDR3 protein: CASSYRVVSNQPQHF; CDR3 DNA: TGTGCCAGCAGCTACAGGGTAGTCAGCAATCAGCCCCAGCATTTT
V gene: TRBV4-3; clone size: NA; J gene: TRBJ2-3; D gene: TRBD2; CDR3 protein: CASSQSPGSGRPGTQYF; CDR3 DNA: TGCGCCAGCAGCCAGTCTCCCGGTAGCGGGAGACCGGGTACGCAGTATTTT
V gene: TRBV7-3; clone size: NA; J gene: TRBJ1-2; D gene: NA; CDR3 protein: CASSQVHAGGYTF; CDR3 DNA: TGTGCCAGCAGCCAGGTTCATGCCGGCGGCTACACCTTC
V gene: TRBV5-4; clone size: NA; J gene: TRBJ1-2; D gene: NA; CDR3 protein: CASSFTRANYGYTF; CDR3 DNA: TGTGCCAGCAGCTTTACCAGAGCTAACTATGGCTACACCTTC
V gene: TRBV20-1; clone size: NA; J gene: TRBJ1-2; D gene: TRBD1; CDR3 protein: CSATPSVQGDGYTF; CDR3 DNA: TGCAGTGCTACCCCATCGGTACAGGGGGACGGCTACACCTTC
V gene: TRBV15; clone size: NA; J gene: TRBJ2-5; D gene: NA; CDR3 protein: CATSREAGIETQYF; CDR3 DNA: TGTGCCACCAGCAGAGAGGCAGGGATAGAGACCCAGTACTTC
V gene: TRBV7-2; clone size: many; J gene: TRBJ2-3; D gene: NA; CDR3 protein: CASSQGPGDTQYF; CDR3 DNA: TGTGCCAGCAGCCAGGGGCCGGGAGATACGCAGTATTTT
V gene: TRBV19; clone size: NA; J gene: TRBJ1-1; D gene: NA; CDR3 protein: CASSPRSPRGTEAFF; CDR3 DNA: TGTGCCAGTAGTCCGAGATCACCGCGGGGCACTGAAGCTTTCTTT
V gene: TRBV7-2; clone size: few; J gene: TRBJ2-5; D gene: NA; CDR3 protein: CASSLDIGVGETQYF; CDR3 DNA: TGTGCCAGCAGCTTAGACATAGGCGTTGGGGAGACCCAGTACTTC
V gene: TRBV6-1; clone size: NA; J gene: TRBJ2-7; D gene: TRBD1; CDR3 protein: CASRHGTGGLDEQYF; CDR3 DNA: TGTGCCAGCAGACACGGGACAGGGGGCTTGGACGAGCAGTACTTC
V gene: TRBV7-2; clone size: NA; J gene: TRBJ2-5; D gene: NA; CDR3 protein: CASSQTDMKGTQYF; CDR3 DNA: TGTGCCAGCAGCCAGACGGACATGAAAGGGACCCAGTACTTC
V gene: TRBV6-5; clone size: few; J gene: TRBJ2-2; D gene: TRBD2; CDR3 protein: CASSYSGTSGRVGTGELFF; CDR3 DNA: TGTGCCAGCAGTTACTCCGGGACTAGCGGGAGGGTGGGCACCGGGGAGCTGTTTTTT
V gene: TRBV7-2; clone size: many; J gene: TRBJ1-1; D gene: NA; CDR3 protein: CASSLVPRDTEAFF; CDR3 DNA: TGTGCCAGCAGCTTAGTACCTCGGGACACTGAAGCTTTCTTT
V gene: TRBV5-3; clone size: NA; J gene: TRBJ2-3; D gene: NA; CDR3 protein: CASSFWGPIDTQYF; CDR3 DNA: TGTGCCAGCAGCTTCTGGGGGCCGATAGATACGCAGTATTTT
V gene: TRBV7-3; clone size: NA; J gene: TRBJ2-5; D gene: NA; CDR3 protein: CASSPRGRGETQYF; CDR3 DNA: TGTGCCAGCAGCCCCCGAGGACGCGGGGAGACCCAGTACTTC
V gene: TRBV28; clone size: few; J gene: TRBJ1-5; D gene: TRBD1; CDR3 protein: CASSVRQGDTQPQHF; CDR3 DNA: TGTGCCAGCAGTGTACGACAGGGGGATACTCAGCCCCAGCATTTT
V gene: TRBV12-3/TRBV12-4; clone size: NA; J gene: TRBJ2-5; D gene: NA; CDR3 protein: CASSLVRLETQYF; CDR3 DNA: TGTGCCAGCAGTTTGGTCAGATTAGAGACCCAGTACTTC
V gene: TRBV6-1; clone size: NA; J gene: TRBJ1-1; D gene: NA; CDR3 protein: CASSEDRRLNTEAFF; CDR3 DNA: TGTGCCAGCAGTGAAGATCGGCGGCTGAACACTGAAGCTTTCTTT
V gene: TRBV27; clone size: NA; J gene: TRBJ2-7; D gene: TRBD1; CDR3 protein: CANSLGQASYEQYF; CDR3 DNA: TGTGCCAACAGTTTGGGACAGGCCTCCTACGAGCAGTACTTC
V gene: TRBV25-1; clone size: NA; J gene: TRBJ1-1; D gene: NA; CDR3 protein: CASSVGDTEAFF; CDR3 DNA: TGTGCCAGCAGTGTCGGGGACACTGAAGCTTTCTTT
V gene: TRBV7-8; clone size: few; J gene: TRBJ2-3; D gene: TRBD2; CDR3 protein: CASSLSNLRTRESTDTQYF; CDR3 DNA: TGTGCCAGCAGCTTATCCAACCTTCGGACGCGGGAGAGCACAGATACGCAGTATTTT
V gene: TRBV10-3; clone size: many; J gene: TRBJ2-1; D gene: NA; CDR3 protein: CAISARREHLSYNEQFF; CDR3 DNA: TGTGCCATCAGTGCAAGGCGGGAACACCTCTCCTACAATGAGCAGTTCTTC
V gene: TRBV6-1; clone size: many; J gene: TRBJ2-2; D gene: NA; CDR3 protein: CASTEGHSTGELFF; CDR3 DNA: TGTGCCAGCACGGAGGGCCATAGCACCGGGGAGCTGTTTTTT
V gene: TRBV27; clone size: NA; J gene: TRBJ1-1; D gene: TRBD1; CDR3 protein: CASSKKPRGLDTEAFF; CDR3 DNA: TGTGCCAGCAGCAAAAAGCCCAGGGGGTTAGACACTGAAGCTTTCTTT
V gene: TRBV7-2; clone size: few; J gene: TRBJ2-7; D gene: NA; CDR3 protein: CASSLNGRSYEQYF; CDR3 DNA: TGTGCCAGCAGCTTAAATGGGAGGTCCTACGAGCAGTACTTC
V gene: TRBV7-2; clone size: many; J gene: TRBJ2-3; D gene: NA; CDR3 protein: CASSFSGRSTDTQYF; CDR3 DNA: TGTGCCAGCAGCTTTAGCGGCCGTAGCACAGATACGCAGTATTTT
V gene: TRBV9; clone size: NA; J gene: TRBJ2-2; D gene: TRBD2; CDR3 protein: CASSVGLATNTGELFF; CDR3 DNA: TGTGCCAGCAGCGTAGGACTAGCGACTAACACCGGGGAGCTGTTTTTT
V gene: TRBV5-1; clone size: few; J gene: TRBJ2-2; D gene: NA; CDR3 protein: CASSADGNTGELFF; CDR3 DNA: TGCGCCAGCAGCGCGGACGGGAACACCGGGGAGCTGTTTTTT
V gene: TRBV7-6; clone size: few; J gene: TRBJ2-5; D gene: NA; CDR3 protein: CASAGPEETQYF; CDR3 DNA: TGTGCCAGCGCTGGGCCTGAGGAGACCCAGTACTTC
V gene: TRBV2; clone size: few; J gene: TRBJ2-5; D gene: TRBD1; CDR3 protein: CASRMDRTQETQYF; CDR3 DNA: TGTGCCAGCAGAATGGACAGGACCCAAGAGACCCAGTACTTC
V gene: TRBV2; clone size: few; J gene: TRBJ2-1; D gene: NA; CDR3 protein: CASSEERLSSYNEQFF; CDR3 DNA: TGTGCCAGCAGTGAAGAAAGATTAAGCTCCTACAATGAGCAGTTCTTC
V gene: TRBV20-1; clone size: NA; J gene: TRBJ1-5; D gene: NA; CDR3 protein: CSAIPGEQPQHF; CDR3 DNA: TGCAGTGCTATCCCAGGGGAGCAGCCCCAGCATTTT
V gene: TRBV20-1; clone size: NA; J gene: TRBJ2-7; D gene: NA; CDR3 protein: CSARWTPSYEQYF; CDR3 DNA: TGCAGTGCTAGATGGACTCCTTCCTACGAGCAGTACTTC
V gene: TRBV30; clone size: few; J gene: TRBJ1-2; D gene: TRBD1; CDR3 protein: CAWTQGTGGYTF; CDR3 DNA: TGTGCCTGGACTCAGGGGACAGGGGGCTACACCTTC
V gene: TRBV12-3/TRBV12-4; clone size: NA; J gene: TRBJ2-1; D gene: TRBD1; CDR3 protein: CASSLGGQGVNEQFF; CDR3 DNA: TGTGCCAGCAGTTTAGGGGGGCAGGGGGTCAATGAGCAGTTCTTC
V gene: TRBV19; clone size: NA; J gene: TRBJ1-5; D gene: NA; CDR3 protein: CASSIGPTQSGNQPQHF; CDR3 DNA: TGTGCCAGTAGTATAGGCCCCACGCAGTCGGGCAATCAGCCCCAGCATTTT